This T cell receptor beta chain was captured in a study of metastatic and nonmetastatic thyroid tumors. On the study more broadly: From malignant and benign thyroid patients, repertoires in blood and in tumor or nodule tissue were compared. General study points: As reported, TCR beta diversity in blood and tumor was significantly higher in malignant thyroid tumors than in benign nodules.

Germline CDR1 reads MNHEY; CDR2 reads SMNVEV (reference sequence). V was pared by 10 bases and J by 3 bases, with 11 bases of the junction left unmatched. This CDR3 is built from 16 residues. In the authors' methods: Researchers built a distant-metastasis classifier for papillary thyroid cancer that drew on CDR3 differences across clinicopathological groups. TCRdb reanalyzed the PCR reads via MiXCR. These V and J calls are TCRdb output, not the study's own analysis. Of 9,500 or so clones in the sample, approximately 33% are singletons; the top ten hold roughly 5%. This clone has a count of ten or more. What it recognizes is unknown. None of the patients had undergone any treatment ahead of thyroid surgery.

This chain uses TRBV27 with TRBJ2-1; 11 bases match TRBD2. Sample: tumor tissue. This receptor was obtained from a female donor with papillary thyroid cancer or a benign thyroid nodule (not recorded which). Some clones in this sample may be carry-over from other donors' samples. This CDR3 is CANSLLAGGLYNEQFF. As DNA, the CDR3 is TGTGCCAACAGCCTTCTAGCGGGAGGTCTCTACAATGAGCAGTTCTTC.